The present entry profiles one T cell receptor beta chain with its context. The CDR3 has 16 residues. CDR1 and CDR2 from the germline V gene are SGHNT and YYREEE (reference sequence). V shed 4 bases and J shed 2 bases, with 16 bases lying between them. These data come from a study of blood T cell repertoires in COVID-19. Original data processing: Reference gene primer amplification gave estimated nucleated cell counts. Here immunoSEQ multiplex PCR was the method, and the copy in TCRdb shows in-frame clones only, minus some. From that table come the V and J calls and clone size; the DNA was used to work out D and trimming. Of fewer than 350,000 clones detected, roughly 90% appear once; the ten largest clones hold about 12%. Those enrolled in Seattle joined during active infection and were followed longitudinally afterward.

The rearrangement uses TRBV5-4 and TRBJ1-3; D gene uncertain. Sequencing was carried out using peripheral blood. The TCR sequence derives from a woman aged 25 to 39 with COVID-19, enrolled during active disease. The CDR3 sequence is CASSQRGFGAGNTIYF. The CDR3 DNA is TGTGCCAGCAGCCAGCGAGGGTTTGGGGCTGGAAACACCATATATTTT.